Listed below are T cell receptor beta chains from one sample, sequenced in a study of a mutant IDH1 vaccine in newly diagnosed glioma. The protocol was immunoSEQ multiplex PCR, while the TCRdb copy is restricted to in-frame clones and leaves out a portion. The table has roughly 120,000 clones, around three quarters seen once. Their antigen targets remain unknown. The source material was PBMCs, sampled from a glioma patient whose treatment included an IDH1 peptide vaccine. These receptors originate from a man aged 35 to 55 with glioma. Both conserved end residues are part of each CDR3. Each record gives: V gene, D gene, J gene, clone size, CDR3 DNA, CDR3 protein. The D gene is left open where the match is weak. Only part of the rows carry a size: once, few, many, or a class if the clone is expanded.

V gene: TRBV6-1; D gene: TRBD2; J gene: TRBJ2-5; clone size: .; CDR3 DNA: TGTGCCAGCAGTGAAGCTGGGACTAGCAGGAAAGAGACCCAGTACTTC; CDR3 protein: CASSEAGTSRKETQYF
V gene: TRBV5-6; D gene: .; J gene: TRBJ1-3; clone size: .; CDR3 DNA: TGTGCCAGCAGCTCCCTTTTTGGAAACACCATATATTTT; CDR3 protein: CASSSLFGNTIYF
V gene: TRBV11-1; D gene: .; J gene: TRBJ2-7; clone size: once; CDR3 DNA: TGTGCCAGCAGCTTAGGGGGGACTGCTTACGAGCAGTACTTC; CDR3 protein: CASSLGGTAYEQYF
V gene: TRBV7-9; D gene: .; J gene: TRBJ2-7; clone size: .; CDR3 DNA: TGTGCCAGCAGCAAAAGGGACTCCTACTACGAGCAGTACTTC; CDR3 protein: CASSKRDSYYEQYF
V gene: TRBV6-5; D gene: TRBD2; J gene: TRBJ2-5; clone size: few; CDR3 DNA: TGTGCCAGCAGCCGGACTAGCGGGACCCAAGAGACCCAGTACTTC; CDR3 protein: CASSRTSGTQETQYF
V gene: TRBV28; D gene: .; J gene: TRBJ2-7; clone size: .; CDR3 DNA: TGTGCCAGCAGTTTATTAAATGGAGTCTACGAGCAGTACTTC; CDR3 protein: CASSLLNGVYEQYF
V gene: TRBV18; D gene: TRBD1; J gene: TRBJ2-2; clone size: .; CDR3 DNA: TGTGCCAGCTCACCATTTATGGGACAGGGGTCGAACACCGGGGAGCTGTTTTTT; CDR3 protein: CASSPFMGQGSNTGELFF
V gene: TRBV6-5; D gene: TRBD1; J gene: TRBJ2-2; clone size: .; CDR3 DNA: TGTGCCAGCAGGGGGACAGGGAAGGTCGGGGAGCTGTTTTTT; CDR3 protein: CASRGTGKVGELFF
V gene: TRBV7-9; D gene: TRBD1; J gene: TRBJ2-7; clone size: .; CDR3 DNA: TGTGCCAGCAGCCCGACAGGGCTCCACGAGCAGTACTTC; CDR3 protein: CASSPTGLHEQYF
V gene: TRBV5-8; D gene: .; J gene: TRBJ1-5; clone size: .; CDR3 DNA: TGTGCCAGCAGCTTGCCACAGGGTCAGCCCCAGCATTTT; CDR3 protein: CASSLPQGQPQHF
V gene: TRBV4-1; D gene: TRBD1; J gene: TRBJ1-3; clone size: .; CDR3 DNA: TGCGCCAGCAGCCAAGCTGGGGGGACAGGGAATTTGAGGAACACCATATATTTT; CDR3 protein: CASSQAGGTGNLRNTIYF
V gene: TRBV11-2; D gene: .; J gene: TRBJ1-2; clone size: .; CDR3 DNA: TGTGCCAGCAGCCCCCGAACCCTTAACTATGGCTACACCTTC; CDR3 protein: CASSPRTLNYGYTF
V gene: TRBV7-2; D gene: .; J gene: TRBJ2-7; clone size: few; CDR3 DNA: TGTGCCAGCAGCTCACCTTGGGACGGCTCCTACGAGCAGTACTTC; CDR3 protein: CASSSPWDGSYEQYF
V gene: TRBV5-1; D gene: TRBD2; J gene: TRBJ2-7; clone size: .; CDR3 DNA: TGCGCCAGCAAAGAGGGACTAGCGGACTACGAGCAGTACTTC; CDR3 protein: CASKEGLADYEQYF
V gene: TRBV11-2; D gene: TRBD1; J gene: TRBJ2-1; clone size: .; CDR3 DNA: TGTGCCAGCAGCTTAGTGGGACAGGGATGGTACAATGAGCAGTTCTTC; CDR3 protein: CASSLVGQGWYNEQFF
V gene: TRBV2; D gene: TRBD2; J gene: TRBJ2-2; clone size: .; CDR3 DNA: TGTGCCAGCAGTATTTTAGCGGGAAGCGGGGAGCTGTTTTTT; CDR3 protein: CASSILAGSGELFF
V gene: TRBV19; D gene: .; J gene: TRBJ1-5; clone size: .; CDR3 DNA: TGTGCCAGTATTCTTAATGGGCACAGCAATCAGCCCCAGCATTTT; CDR3 protein: CASILNGHSNQPQHF
V gene: TRBV11-2; D gene: TRBD2; J gene: TRBJ2-3; clone size: .; CDR3 DNA: TGTGCCAGCAGCCCGGGACTAGCGGGAGATACGCAGTATTTT; CDR3 protein: CASSPGLAGDTQYF
V gene: TRBV27; D gene: .; J gene: TRBJ2-3; clone size: .; CDR3 DNA: TGTGCCAGCTCTCCCCCCTCGGATACGCAGTATTTT; CDR3 protein: CASSPPSDTQYF
V gene: TRBV30; D gene: .; J gene: TRBJ2-3; clone size: .; CDR3 DNA: TGTGCCTGGAGTGTGTACAGGGCAAAAGATACGCAGTATTTT; CDR3 protein: CAWSVYRAKDTQYF
V gene: TRBV18; D gene: TRBD2; J gene: TRBJ2-7; clone size: .; CDR3 DNA: TGTGCCAGCTCAACTAGCGGGGCGGACTACGAGCAGTACTTC; CDR3 protein: CASSTSGADYEQYF